These 17 T cell receptor beta chains share one sample of origin, sequenced in a study of shared clonotypes between healthy human individuals. Profiled with immunoSEQ multiplex PCR; TCRdb holds only in-frame clones, not every one. The sample lists a few million clones; 90% to 95% were seen once. Terminally differentiated effector memory CD45RA+ cells were excluded by CCR7 positive selection of CD45RO-negative cells. The sequenced material came from naive CD8+ T cells from PBMCs. All receptors derive from a man aged 18 to 29 in good health. Some clones in this sample may be carry-over from other donors' samples.

The genes are TRBV13 and TRBJ2-7; the match to TRBD1 covers 8 bases. Per germline, CDR1 PRHDT and CDR2 FYEKMQ (reference sequence). The CDR3 runs to 15 residues. The V segment lost 5 bases and the J segment 4 bases; nucleotides outside the gene matches: 10. The CDR3 DNA sequence: TGTGCCAGCAGCACCAGTGGACAGGGCCGGTACGAGCAGTACTTC. It encodes CASSTSGQGRYEQYF. Filled out from reference TRBV13 and TRBJ2-7, the complete variable domain reads AAGVIQSPRHLIKEKRETATLKCYPIPRHDTVYWYQQGPGQDPQFLISFYEKMQSDKGSIPDRFSAQQFSDYHSELNMSSLELGDSALYFCASSTSGQGRYEQYFGPGTRLTVT.

The chain has TRBV7-9 and TRBJ2-2; TRBD1 matches at 7 bases. The V gene's germline CDR1 is SEHNR and CDR2 FQNEAQ (reference sequence). This CDR3 region has 15 residues. The V segment lost 7 bases and the J segment 3 bases; nucleotides outside the gene matches: 8. The CDR3: CASTQGESDTGELFF. The CDR3 region has the DNA TGTGCCAGCACCCAGGGGGAGTCGGACACCGGGGAGCTGTTTTTT.

The rearrangement joins TRBV28 to TRBJ1-5; possibly TRBD1 for D (5 bases). Trimming removed 3 bases from V and 4 bases from J, with 13 bases in between. This CDR3 has 15 amino acids. Germline V gives CDR1 MDHEN, CDR2 SYDVKM. For the CDR3, the DNA is TGTGCCAGCAGTTTCCTCCGGGACCTAAATCAGCCCCAGCATTTT. Translation: CASSFLRDLNQPQHF.

The rearrangement links TRBV6-1 to TRBJ1-1; no reliable D call. The CDR3 runs 14 residues. The V end lost 1 base, the J end lost 5 bases, and 11 bases lay between the germline ends. Germline V gene data show CDR1 as MNHNS and CDR2 as SASEGT. The CDR3 is CASSEVAAWTEAFF. DNA of the CDR3: TGTGCCAGCAGTGAAGTGGCAGCATGGACTGAAGCTTTCTTT.

The gene calls are TRBV11-2 and TRBJ1-2; D gene unclear. Germline CDR1 and CDR2: SGHAT and FQNNGV. The CDR3 extends over 13 amino acids. Trimming stripped 2 bases from V and 6 bases from J, with 10 bases between. The DNA of the CDR3 is TGTGCCAGCAGCTTATCAGGATTTCATGGCTACACCTTC. Its translation is CASSLSGFHGYTF.

The genes are TRBV9 and TRBJ1-1, with D tentatively TRBD1 (6 bases). Germline CDR1 and CDR2: SGDLS and YYNGEE. The CDR3 contains 17 residues. The V gene lost 3 bases and the J gene lost 6 bases, with 24 bases spanning the gap. The CDR3 sequence is CASSANRKRGGGAEAFF. CDR3 bases: TGTGCCAGCAGCGCAAACAGGAAACGAGGAGGGGGTGCTGAAGCTTTCTTT. The full variable domain, with the rest looked up from reference TRBV9 and TRBJ1-1, is DSGVTQTPKHLITATGQRVTLRCSPRSGDLSVYWYQQSLDQGLQFLIQYYNGEERAKGNILERFSAQQFPDLHSELNLSSLELGDSALYFCASSANRKRGGGAEAFFGQGTRLTVV.

The rearrangement joins TRBV27 to TRBJ1-2; D call uncertain. The CDR3 has 14 amino acids. V gave up 2 bases and J gave up 5 bases, with 12 bases separating them. The germline V gene has CDR1 MNHEY and CDR2 SMNVEV (reference sequence). CDR3 protein: CASSLRALGYGYTF. In nucleotides, the CDR3 is TGTGCCAGCAGTTTACGGGCCCTAGGGTATGGCTACACCTTC.

The J gene is TRBJ2-6, the V gene TRBV21-1. TRBV21-1 is listed as a pseudogene. The CDR3 runs to 16 residues. CDR3 in amino acids: CASSKYWTCGANVLTF. Written as DNA, the CDR3 is TGTGCCAGCAGCAAATATTGGACCTGTGGGGCCAACGTCCTGACTTTC.

CDR3 loop: CASSPQVWDPSGNTIYF. The CDR3 DNA reads TGCGCCAGCAGCCCCCAGGTCTGGGATCCCTCTGGAAACACCATATATTTT. The V gene is TRBV4-1, the J gene TRBJ1-3, with D hard to call. There are 17 residues in the CDR3. Germline loops: CDR1 MGHRA, CDR2 YSYEKL. V was pared by 4 bases and J by 0 bases, with 16 bases between.

A single count supports this clone. V gene TRBV11-2 combines with J gene TRBJ2-5, with D hard to call. CDR3 length: 15 residues. CDR1 is SGHAT and CDR2 is FQNNGV in the germline V gene. The V end was cut by 1 base, the J end by 1 base, with 10 bases between. In DNA form, the CDR3 reads TGTGCCAGCAGCTTAGGATTACAGATCCAAGAGACCCAGTACTTC. Protein sequence: CASSLGLQIQETQYF.

The chain is built from TRBV5-4 and TRBJ1-1, with D possibly matching TRBD1 (6 bases). This CDR3 is 12 amino acids long. V lost 5 bases and J 5 bases, leaving 10 bases between the germline ends. Germline V CDR1 and CDR2: SGHNT, YYREEE (reference sequence). CDR3 DNA sequence: TGTGCCAGCAGATCAGGGGTGACTGAAGCTTTCTTT. Residues: CASRSGVTEAFF.

V and J are TRBV5-5 and TRBJ2-7, with a weak D call TRBD1 (6 bases). V lost 0 bases and J lost 2, with 9 bases in between. Germline V gene data show CDR1 as SGHKS and CDR2 as YYEKEE (reference sequence). CDR3 length: 14 residues. CDR3 nucleotides: TGTGCCAGCAGCTTGGCAGGACAGACCTACGAGCAGTACTTC. It is translated as CASSLAGQTYEQYF.

V and J are TRBV5-1 and TRBJ1-2, with TRBD1 as a possible D gene (6 bases). The V end was cut by 4 bases, the J end by 4 bases, with 20 bases between. Germline CDR1 SGHRS, CDR2 YFSETQ. The CDR3 covers 16 residues. The CDR3 is CASSPGLQGRSYGYTF. The CDR3 DNA sequence: TGCGCCAGCAGCCCTGGATTACAGGGTAGGTCCTATGGCTACACCTTC.

The V call is TRBV5-1, the J call TRBJ2-1; 11 bases are shared with TRBD2. CDR1 and CDR2 (germline): SGHRS, YFSETQ. The CDR3 loop spans 17 amino acids. Trimming removed 4 bases from V and 2 bases from J; junction bases left unmatched: 8. DNA for the CDR3: TGCGCCAGCAGCACGGGGGGACTAGCGGAGCCCTACAATGAGCAGTTCTTC. Translated: CASSTGGLAEPYNEQFF.

The rearrangement links TRBV29-1 to TRBJ2-1; D is perhaps TRBD2 (5 bases). Per germline, CDR1 SQVTM and CDR2 ANQGSEA. This CDR3 is 13 amino acids long. V gave up 7 bases and J gave up 8 bases, with 18 bases separating them. CDR3 region: CSAEGFYHHEQFF. CDR3 bases: TGCAGCGCTGAGGGATTTTACCATCATGAGCAGTTCTTC.

A word on this clone: Other DNA sequences in this specimen translate into the identical CDR3. This sequence joins TRBV5-1 and TRBJ1-1; D gene ambiguous. Deletions cut 2 bases from V and 5 bases from J, with 7 bases between. This CDR3 has 12 residues. CDR1 and CDR2 (germline): SGHRS, YFSETQ. The CDR3 region has the DNA TGCGCCAGCAGCTTCACGGGAACTGAAGCTTTCTTT. Its protein product is CASSFTGTEAFF.

The chain uses TRBV28 and TRBJ1-2; D call uncertain. V was pared by 6 bases and J by 3 bases, with 17 bases between. Germline-derived CDR1 and CDR2 are MDHEN and SYDVKM. The CDR3 runs 15 residues. The CDR3 loop reads CASSLYSGRDYGYTF. The CDR3 region has the DNA TGTGCCAGCAGCCTATACTCGGGTAGGGACTATGGCTACACCTTC.